The clone carrying this TCR beta chain was observed many times. A read error may produce the germline difference seen at one junction end. The CDR3 extends over 13 amino acids. Regions amplified from RNA transcripts were the TCR beta CDR3 regions. With the HTBI primer set, the TCR CDR3 went through a first round of RT-PCR. TCRdb re-derived calls from the multiplex PCR reads in MiXCR, one entry per CDR3 protein. The sample carries 660,000 or so distinct CDR3 sequences, 20% recorded once. The data derive from a study of T cells in Graves' hyperthyroidism and ophthalmopathy. The chain employs TRBV12-3 or TRBV12-4 and TRBJ2-7; the D call may be TRBD1 or TRBD2 (5 bases each). Sequences were obtained from blood. This clonotype was sampled from a man aged 30 to 45 with Graves' ophthalmopathy. The CDR3 DNA follows: TGTGCCAGCAGCTTAGGGACCAACTACGAGCAGTACTTC. Translated, it gives CASSLGTNYEQYF.